Presented here are 21 T cell receptor beta chains from one specimen sequenced in a study of shared clonotypes between healthy human individuals. TCRdb's copy holds only in-frame clones and misses some; the assay was immunoSEQ multiplex PCR. The data hold roughly 1,100,000 clones, with 65% to 80% observed a single time. Sequencing was performed on memory CD4+ T cells sorted from blood. The subset here: CD45RA-negative fraction. The receptors shown here come from a man aged 18 to 30 in good health.

The chain couples TRBV2 to TRBJ2-1; 8 bases are a match to TRBD2. Germline CDR1 reads SNHLY; CDR2 reads FYNNEI. With V trimmed by 0 bases and J by 2 bases, 9 bases remained unmatched. CDR3 length: 18 residues. The CDR3 region has the DNA TGTGCCAGCAGTGAAGCGCTTCGGGGTAGCGGGACCTACAATGAGCAGTTCTTC. It translates to CASSEALRGSGTYNEQFF. The whole variable domain, filled in from reference TRBV2 and TRBJ2-1, reads EPEVTQTPSHQVTQMGQEVILRCVPISNHLYFYWYRQILGQKVEFLVSFYNNEISEKSEIFDDQFSVERPDGSNFTLKIRSTKLEDSAMYFCASSEALRGSGTYNEQFFGPGTRLTVL.

This clone was recorded a few times. The V gene is TRBV29-1, the J gene TRBJ1-1; D is ambiguous. Trimming pared 7 bases from V and 1 base from J, leaving 13 bases between. Germline CDR1 and CDR2: SQVTM and ANQGSEA. The CDR3 has 13 residues. As DNA, the CDR3 is TGCAGCGCCAGTGGGTCTAAGAACACTGAAGCTTTCTTT. Its protein is CSASGSKNTEAFF.

A few counts support this clone. The chain combines TRBV4-3 with TRBJ1-2; 11 bases align to TRBD1. Germline values: CDR1 LGHNA, CDR2 YSLEER. Trimming cost V 0 bases and J 4 bases; bases outside gene matches: 19. The CDR3 length is 21 residues. Here the CDR3 DNA reads TGCGCCAGCAGCCAAGAAATAGGCTGGACAGGGGGCGAATTAACCTCCTATGGCTACACCTTC. Its protein is CASSQEIGWTGGELTSYGYTF.

The gene calls are TRBV6-1 and TRBJ1-1; the D is unclear. Germline V CDR1 and CDR2: MNHNS, SASEGT. CDR3 size: 13 residues. The germline V and J ends were trimmed by 4 bases and 1 base, with 7 bases remaining between them. The DNA for the CDR3 is TGTGCCAGCAGTGCACAGACGAACACTGAAGCTTTCTTT. Protein: CASSAQTNTEAFF.

Only a few counts were recorded for this clone. This chain links TRBV10-2 with TRBJ2-2, with TRBD2 matching 10 bases. The CDR3 has 15 amino acids. Trimming cost V 6 bases and J 7 bases; bases outside gene matches: 8. Germline CDR1 WSHSY, CDR2 SAAADI. The CDR3 sequence: CASSTSSGRGGELFF. The CDR3 DNA sequence: TGCGCCAGCAGCACGTCTAGCGGGAGAGGCGGGGAGCTGTTTTTT.

The V and J genes are TRBV6-5 and TRBJ2-3; D uncertain. Germline V gene lookup returns CDR1 MNHEY and CDR2 SVGAGI. The ends were cut back, 5 bases at V and 0 bases at J, with 9 bases in the middle. The CDR3 has 14 amino acids. DNA for the CDR3: TGTGCCAGCAGTCAAGGACCTAGCACAGATACGCAGTATTTT. Residues: CASSQGPSTDTQYF.

The J gene is TRBJ2-1, the V gene TRBV7-9; the match to TRBD2 covers 12 bases. This CDR3 contains 17 residues. V dropped 3 bases and J dropped 2; count of bases not matched to a gene: 5. Germline V gives CDR1 SEHNR, CDR2 FQNEAQ (reference sequence). DNA of the CDR3: TGTGCCAGCAGCTTTACCAGGACTAGCGGGACCTACAATGAGCAGTTCTTC. As protein: CASSFTRTSGTYNEQFF.

The V call is TRBV19, the J call TRBJ2-7; D remains unclear. The CDR3 has 14 residues. CDR1 and CDR2 from the germline V gene are LNHDA and SQIVND (reference sequence). V lost 4 bases and J lost 2, with 12 bases in between. The CDR3 reads CASSNLLTPYEQYF. CDR3 DNA sequence: TGTGCCAGTAGTAACCTACTCACCCCCTACGAGCAGTACTTC.

The chain employs TRBV1 and TRBJ2-1. TRBV1 is recorded as a pseudogene. The CDR3 totals 16 residues. The CDR3 reads CTSSQERTLTPHEQFF. DNA for the CDR3: TGCACCAGCAGCCAAGAACGGACCCTAACTCCGCATGAGCAGTTCTTC.

To note about this clone: Other DNA sequences of this sample code for an identical CDR3. The CDR3 bases are TGCAGTGCGACACAAGAGACCCAGTACTTC. Translating gives CSATQETQYF. The chain uses TRBV20-1 and TRBJ2-5; D not resolved. The CDR3 covers 10 residues. Between the trimmed V and J ends, which lost 6 bases and 2 bases, there was a span of 4 bases. Germline V gene sequence: CDR1 DFQATT, CDR2 SNEGSKA (reference sequence).

Comments on this clone: This may be a read error: a much more frequent sequence differs by one nucleotide. The gene calls are TRBV7-9 and TRBJ2-7, with D possibly TRBD1 on 6 matching bases. The germline V gene has CDR1 SEHNR and CDR2 FQNEAQ (reference sequence). The CDR3 spans 13 residues. V was trimmed by 4 bases and J by 0 bases, leaving 7 bases between them. For the CDR3, the DNA is TGTGCCAGCAGCTCAGGGGTCTCCTACGAGCAGTACTTC. It specifies CASSSGVSYEQYF.

This rearrangement joins TRBV2 to TRBJ2-7, with D maybe TRBD2 (5 bases). The CDR3 has 13 amino acids. V was cut by 7 bases and J by 6 bases, with 16 bases left in between. Germline CDR1 is SNHLY and CDR2 is FYNNEI. The CDR3: CASIRDLSGEQYF. The CDR3 DNA is TGTGCCAGCATTAGAGACTTGAGCGGCGAGCAGTACTTC.

The table lists this clone with a few counts. The chain uses TRBV30 and TRBJ1-1; D is undetermined. The CDR3 sequence is 11 residues long. Trimming shortened V by 0 bases and J by 11 bases, and 10 bases separated the two germline ends. Germline V gene sequence: CDR1 GTSNPN, CDR2 SVGIG (reference sequence). CDR3 protein: CAWSVRSTAFF. Here the CDR3 DNA reads TGTGCCTGGAGTGTACGAAGTACTGCTTTCTTT. Using reference TRBV30 and TRBJ1-1 for the parts outside the CDR3, the full variable domain is SQTIHQWPATLVQPVGSPLSLECTVEGTSNPNLYWYRQAAGRGLQLLFYSVGIGQISSEVPQNLSASRPQDRQFILSSKKLLLSDSGFYLCAWSVRSTAFFGQGTRLTVV.

The chain couples TRBV2 to TRBJ2-4; D remains unclear. This CDR3 is 13 amino acids long. Germline V CDR1 and CDR2: SNHLY, FYNNEI. The ends were cut back, 4 bases at V and 6 bases at J, with 10 bases in the middle. CDR3 in amino acids: CASSGGLGNIQYF. CDR3 sequence (DNA): TGTGCCAGCAGTGGTGGGTTGGGAAACATTCAGTACTTC.

The chain joins TRBV6-5 to TRBJ2-7; D not certain. This CDR3 region has 11 residues. Looked up from germline, CDR1 is MNHEY and CDR2 is SVGAGI. The V and J ends lost 6 bases and 2 bases respectively, with 5 bases between them. The chain's CDR3 is CASRLAYEQYF. DNA of the CDR3: TGTGCCAGCAGGCTGGCCTACGAGCAGTACTTC.

The chain is built from TRBV4-3 and TRBJ2-1, with 9 bases aligning to TRBD2. V lost 4 bases, J lost 3 bases, and 4 bases stayed unmatched. The CDR3 is made up of 15 amino acids. Germline V gene data show CDR1 as LGHNA and CDR2 as YSLEER. CDR3 in amino acids: CASSPVSGSYNEQFF. The CDR3 region has the DNA TGCGCCAGCAGCCCCGTTAGCGGGAGCTACAATGAGCAGTTCTTC.

The chain employs TRBV6-5 and TRBJ1-2; 8 bases are shared with TRBD1. The junction had 5 bases not matched to a gene; V was cut back by 5 bases and J by 6 bases. CDR1 is MNHEY, CDR2 SVGAGI, per germline. CDR3 length: 13 amino acids. CDR3 loop: CASSQGTGHGYTF. In DNA form, the CDR3 reads TGTGCCAGCAGTCAAGGGACAGGACATGGCTACACCTTC.

This clone occurred a few times. The chain combines TRBV19 with TRBJ1-5; D not certain. From germline, CDR1 is LNHDA and CDR2 SQIVND (reference sequence). The CDR3 is 13 residues long. Trimming removed 6 bases at V and 5 bases at J, with 11 bases between. In nucleotides, the CDR3 is TGTGCCAGTAGACCGGACGGCGATCAGCCCCAGCATTTT. It yields the protein CASRPDGDQPQHF.

The V and J genes are TRBV5-1 and TRBJ1-2; D might be TRBD1 (5 bases). Trimming removed 2 bases at V and 6 bases at J, with 17 bases between. The CDR3 runs 15 residues. Germline CDR1 reads SGHRS; CDR2 reads YFSETQ. CDR3 nucleotides: TGCGCCAGCAGCTTTTCAGAGGGGCTCGGGAATGGCTACACCTTC. Protein product: CASSFSEGLGNGYTF. Drawing the rest from reference TRBV5-1 and TRBJ1-2, the complete variable domain is KAGVTQTPRYLIKTRGQQVTLSCSPISGHRSVSWYQQTPGQGLQFLFEYFSETQRNKGNFPGRFSGRQFSNSRSEMNVSTLELGDSALYLCASSFSEGLGNGYTFGSGTRLTVV.

This sequence joins TRBV6-6 and TRBJ2-2; 8 bases are shared with TRBD1. The V gene end was trimmed by 8 bases and the J gene end by 4 bases; junction bases not matched to a gene: 6. Germline loops: CDR1 MNHNY, CDR2 SVGAGI (reference sequence). The CDR3 is 14 residues long. CDR3 in amino acids: CASGGRGLTGELFF. The DNA for the CDR3 is TGTGCCAGCGGAGGCAGGGGGCTCACCGGGGAGCTGTTTTTT.

This chain connects TRBV13 to TRBJ2-7; D may be TRBD2 (6 bases). The CDR3 is 13 residues long. Trimming took off 5 bases at V and 3 bases at J, with 11 bases between the two ends. Germline V gene sequence: CDR1 PRHDT, CDR2 FYEKMQ (reference sequence). As DNA, the CDR3 is TGTGCCAGCAGCCGGGGAGGCTACTACGAGCAGTACTTC. Translation gives CASSRGGYYEQYF.